This T cell receptor (beta chain) is from a study of regulatory T cells in long-lasting Graves disease. Study-wide points: The number of shared public clonotypes was higher in persistent patients (more than 2,500) than new patients (approximately 1,000).

This clonotype has only a few counts. Its specificity is unknown. The CDR3 loop spans 16 amino acids. In germline, CDR1 is MNHEY, CDR2 SVGAGI. Losses at the gene ends were 0 bases for V and 2 bases for J; bases not matched to a gene: 2. Researchers made TCR beta libraries by using iRepertoire HTBI primers and running Arm-PCR on CDR3 regions. Using its own MiXCR run on the multiplex PCR reads, TCRdb lists one record per CDR3 protein. The sample has roughly 420,000 distinct CDR3 sequences, about 14% seen once; the top ten hold about a fifth. As to time point: newly diagnosed GD, antithyroid drugs for less than 3 months. Preparation of the TCR library used RNA extracted from PBMCs.

The chain recombines TRBV6-5 with TRBJ2-5; 11 bases line up with TRBD2. The receptor was isolated from a female donor with Graves disease. Specimen: peripheral blood mononuclear cells (PBMCs), collected at new diagnosis, from a patient treated with antithyroid drugs. CDR3 nucleotide sequence: TGTGCCAGCAGTTACTCACTAGCGGGGGCGCAAGAGACCCAGTACTTC. It is translated as CASSYSLAGAQETQYF.